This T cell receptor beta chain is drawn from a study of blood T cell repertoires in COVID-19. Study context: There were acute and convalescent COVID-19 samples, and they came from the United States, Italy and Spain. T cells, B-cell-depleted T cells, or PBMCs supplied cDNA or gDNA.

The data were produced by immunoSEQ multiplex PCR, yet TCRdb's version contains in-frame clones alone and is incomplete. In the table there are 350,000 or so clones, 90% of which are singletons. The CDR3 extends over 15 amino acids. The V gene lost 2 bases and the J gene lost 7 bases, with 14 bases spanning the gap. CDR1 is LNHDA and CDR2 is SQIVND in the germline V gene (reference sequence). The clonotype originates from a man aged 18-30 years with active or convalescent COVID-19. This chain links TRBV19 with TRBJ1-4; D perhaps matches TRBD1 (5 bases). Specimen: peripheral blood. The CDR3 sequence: CASSIRGRGGEKLFF. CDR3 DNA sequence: TGTGCCAGTAGTATAAGGGGAAGGGGCGGTGAAAAACTGTTTTTT.